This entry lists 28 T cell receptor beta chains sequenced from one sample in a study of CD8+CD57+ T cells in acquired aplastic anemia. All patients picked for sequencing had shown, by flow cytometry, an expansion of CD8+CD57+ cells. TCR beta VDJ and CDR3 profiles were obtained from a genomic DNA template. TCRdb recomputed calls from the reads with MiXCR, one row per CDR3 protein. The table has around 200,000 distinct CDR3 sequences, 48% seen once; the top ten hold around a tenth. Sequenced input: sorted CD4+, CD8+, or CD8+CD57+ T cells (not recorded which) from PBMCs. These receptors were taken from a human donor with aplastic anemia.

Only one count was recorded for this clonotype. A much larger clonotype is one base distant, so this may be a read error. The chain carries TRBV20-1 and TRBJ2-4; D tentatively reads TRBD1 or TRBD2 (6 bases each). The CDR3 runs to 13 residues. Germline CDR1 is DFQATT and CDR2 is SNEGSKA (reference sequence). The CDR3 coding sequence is TGCCGTGCTAGTTGGGGGGCGGGAAACATTCAGTACTTC. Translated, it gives CRASWGAGNIQYF.

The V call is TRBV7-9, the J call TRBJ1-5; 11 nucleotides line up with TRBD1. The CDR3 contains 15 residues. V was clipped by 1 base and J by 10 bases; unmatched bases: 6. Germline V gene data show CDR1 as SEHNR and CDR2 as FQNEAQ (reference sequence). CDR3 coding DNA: TGTGCCAGCAGCTTAGGGGACAGGGGGGCTGAACCCCAGCATTTT. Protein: CASSLGDRGAEPQHF.

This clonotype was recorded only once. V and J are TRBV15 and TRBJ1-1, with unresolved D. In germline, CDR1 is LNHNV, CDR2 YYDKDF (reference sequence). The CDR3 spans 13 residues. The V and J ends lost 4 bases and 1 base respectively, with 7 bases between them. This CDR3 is CATSIRRNTEAFF. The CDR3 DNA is TGTGCCACCAGCATTCGAAGGAACACTGAAGCTTTCTTT.

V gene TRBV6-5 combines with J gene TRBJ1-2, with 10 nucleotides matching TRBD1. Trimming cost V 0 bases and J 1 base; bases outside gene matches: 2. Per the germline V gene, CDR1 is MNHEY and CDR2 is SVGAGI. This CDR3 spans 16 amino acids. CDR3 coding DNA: TGTGCCAGCAGTTACTCGAGGACAGGGGGTAACTATGGCTACACCTTC. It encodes CASSYSRTGGNYGYTF.

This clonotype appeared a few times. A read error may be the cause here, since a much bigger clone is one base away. CDR3 loop: CASTANRSYNSPLHF. The CDR3 DNA follows: TGTGCCAGCACAGCCAACCGCTCCTATAATTCACCCCTCCACTTT. The V call is TRBV11-2, the J call TRBJ1-6; D unresolved. The CDR3 runs 15 residues. Trimming cost V 7 bases and J 0 bases, with 10 bases left between them. CDR1 and CDR2 (germline): SGHAT, FQNNGV.

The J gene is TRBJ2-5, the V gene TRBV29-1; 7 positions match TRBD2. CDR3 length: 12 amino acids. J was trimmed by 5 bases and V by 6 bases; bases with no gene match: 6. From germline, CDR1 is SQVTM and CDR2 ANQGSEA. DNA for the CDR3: TGCAGCGTCGCGACTAGCTTGGAGACCCAGTACTTC. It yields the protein CSVATSLETQYF. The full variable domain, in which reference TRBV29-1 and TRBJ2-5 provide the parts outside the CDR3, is SAVISQKPSRDICQRGTSLTIQCQVDSQVTMMFWYRQQPGQSLTLIATANQGSEATYESGFVIDKFPISRPNLTFSTLTVSNMSPEDSSIYLCSVATSLETQYFGPGTRLLVL.

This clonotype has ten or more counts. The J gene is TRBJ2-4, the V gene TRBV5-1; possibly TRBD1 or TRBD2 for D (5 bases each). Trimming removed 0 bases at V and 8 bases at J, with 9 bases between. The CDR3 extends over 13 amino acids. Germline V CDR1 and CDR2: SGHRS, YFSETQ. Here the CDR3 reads CASSLVGTDIQYF. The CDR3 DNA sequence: TGCGCCAGCAGCTTGGTGGGGACCGACATTCAGTACTTC.

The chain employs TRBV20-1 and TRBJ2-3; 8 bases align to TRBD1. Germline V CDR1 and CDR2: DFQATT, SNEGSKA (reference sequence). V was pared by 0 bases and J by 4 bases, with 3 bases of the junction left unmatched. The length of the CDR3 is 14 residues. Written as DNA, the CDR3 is TGCAGTGCTAGAGATGAGACAGGGGCAGATACGCAGTATTTT. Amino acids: CSARDETGADTQYF.

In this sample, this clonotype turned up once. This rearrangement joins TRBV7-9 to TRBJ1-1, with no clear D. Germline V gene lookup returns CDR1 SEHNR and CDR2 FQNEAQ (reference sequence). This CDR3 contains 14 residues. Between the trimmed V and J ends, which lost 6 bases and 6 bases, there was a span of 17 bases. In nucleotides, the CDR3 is TGTGCCAGCAGACGCGCGGTGGGCGCAGCTGAAGCTTTCTTT. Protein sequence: CASRRAVGAAEAFF.

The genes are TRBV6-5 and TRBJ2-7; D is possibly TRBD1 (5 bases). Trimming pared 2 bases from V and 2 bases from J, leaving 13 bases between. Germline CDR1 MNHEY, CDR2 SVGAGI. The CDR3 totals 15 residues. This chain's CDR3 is CASSYVQGPTYEQYF. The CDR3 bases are TGTGCCAGCAGTTACGTGCAGGGTCCGACCTACGAGCAGTACTTC.

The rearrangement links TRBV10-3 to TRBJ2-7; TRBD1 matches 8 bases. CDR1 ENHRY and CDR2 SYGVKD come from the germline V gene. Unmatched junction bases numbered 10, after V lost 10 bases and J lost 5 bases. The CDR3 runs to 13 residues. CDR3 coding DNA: TGTGCCAGCCAGACAGGGGTAGGCGACGAGCAGTACTTC. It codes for CASQTGVGDEQYF.

CDR3 in amino acids: CASSEGTSGSYEQFF. The CDR3 DNA reads as TGTGCCAGCAGTGAAGGGACTAGCGGGAGTTATGAGCAGTTCTTC. This rearrangement joins TRBV2 to TRBJ2-1; 13 nucleotides align to TRBD2. The V gene end was trimmed by 1 base and the J gene end by 8 bases; junction bases not matched to a gene: 2. The V gene's germline CDR1 is SNHLY and CDR2 FYNNEI. This CDR3 is 15 amino acids long.

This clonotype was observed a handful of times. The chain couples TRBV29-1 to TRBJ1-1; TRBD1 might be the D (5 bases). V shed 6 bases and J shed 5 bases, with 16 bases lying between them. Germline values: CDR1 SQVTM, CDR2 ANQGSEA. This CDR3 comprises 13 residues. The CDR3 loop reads CSVLSGRGTEAFF. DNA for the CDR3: TGCAGCGTCCTCTCGGGACGAGGAACTGAAGCTTTCTTT. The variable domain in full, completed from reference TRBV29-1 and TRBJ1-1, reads SAVISQKPSRDICQRGTSLTIQCQVDSQVTMMFWYRQQPGQSLTLIATANQGSEATYESGFVIDKFPISRPNLTFSTLTVSNMSPEDSSIYLCSVLSGRGTEAFFGQGTRLTVV.

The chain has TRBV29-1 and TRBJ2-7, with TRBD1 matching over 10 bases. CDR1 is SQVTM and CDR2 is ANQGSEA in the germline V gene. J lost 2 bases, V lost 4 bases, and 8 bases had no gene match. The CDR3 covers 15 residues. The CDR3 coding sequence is TGCAGCGTTGTTAACGGGACAGGGGAAGCCTACGAGCAGTACTTC. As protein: CSVVNGTGEAYEQYF.

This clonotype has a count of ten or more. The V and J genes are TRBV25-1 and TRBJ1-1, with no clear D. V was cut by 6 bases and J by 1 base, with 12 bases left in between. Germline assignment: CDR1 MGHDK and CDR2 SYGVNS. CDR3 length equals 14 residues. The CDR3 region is CASSRSSRNTEAFF. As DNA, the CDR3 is TGTGCCAGCAGCAGAAGCAGCCGGAACACTGAAGCTTTCTTT.

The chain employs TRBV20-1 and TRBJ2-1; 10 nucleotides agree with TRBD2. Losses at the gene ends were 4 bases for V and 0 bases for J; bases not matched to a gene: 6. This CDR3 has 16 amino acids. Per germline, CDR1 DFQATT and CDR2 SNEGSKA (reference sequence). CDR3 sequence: CSAIPTSGPSYNEQFF. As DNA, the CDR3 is TGCAGTGCTATCCCGACTAGCGGGCCCTCCTACAATGAGCAGTTCTTC.

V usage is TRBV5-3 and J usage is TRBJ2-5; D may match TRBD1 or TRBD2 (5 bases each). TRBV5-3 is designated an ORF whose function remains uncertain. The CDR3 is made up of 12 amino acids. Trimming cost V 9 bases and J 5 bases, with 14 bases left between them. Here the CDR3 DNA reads TGTGCCACACAAAGGGGAGAGGAGACCCAGTACTTC. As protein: CATQRGEETQYF.

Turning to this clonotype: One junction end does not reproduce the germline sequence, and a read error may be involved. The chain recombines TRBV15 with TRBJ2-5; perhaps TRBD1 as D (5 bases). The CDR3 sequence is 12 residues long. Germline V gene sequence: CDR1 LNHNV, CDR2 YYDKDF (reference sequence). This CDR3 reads CATSTEAGHGNF. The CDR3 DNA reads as TGTGCCACCAGCACCGAGGCAGGACACGGAAACTTC.

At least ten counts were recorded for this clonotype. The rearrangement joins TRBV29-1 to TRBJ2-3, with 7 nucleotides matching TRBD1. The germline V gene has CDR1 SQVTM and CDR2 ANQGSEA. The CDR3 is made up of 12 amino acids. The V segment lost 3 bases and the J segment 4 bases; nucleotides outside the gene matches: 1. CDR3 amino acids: CSVERGPDTQYF. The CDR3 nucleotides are TGCAGCGTTGAGAGGGGGCCAGATACGCAGTATTTT.

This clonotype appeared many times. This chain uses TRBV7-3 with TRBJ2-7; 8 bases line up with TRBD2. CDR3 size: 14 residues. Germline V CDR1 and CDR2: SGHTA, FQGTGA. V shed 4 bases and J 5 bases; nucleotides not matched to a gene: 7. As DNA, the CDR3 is TGTGCCAGCAGCTCGGGGGGGGGCAGAAACGAGCAGTACTTC. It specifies CASSSGGGRNEQYF. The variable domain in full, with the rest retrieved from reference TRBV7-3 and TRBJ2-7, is GAGVSQTPSNKVTEKGKYVELRCDPISGHTALYWYRQSLGQGPEFLIYFQGTGAADDSGLPNDRFFAVRPEGSVSTLKIQRTERGDSAVYLCASSSGGGRNEQYFGPGTRLTVT.

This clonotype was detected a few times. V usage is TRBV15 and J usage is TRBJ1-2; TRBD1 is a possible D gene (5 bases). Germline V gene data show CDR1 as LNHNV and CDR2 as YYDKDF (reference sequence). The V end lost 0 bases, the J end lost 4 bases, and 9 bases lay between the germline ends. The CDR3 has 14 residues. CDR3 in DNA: TGTGCCACCAGCAGAGATGGGACGGCCTATGGCTACACCTTC. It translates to CATSRDGTAYGYTF.

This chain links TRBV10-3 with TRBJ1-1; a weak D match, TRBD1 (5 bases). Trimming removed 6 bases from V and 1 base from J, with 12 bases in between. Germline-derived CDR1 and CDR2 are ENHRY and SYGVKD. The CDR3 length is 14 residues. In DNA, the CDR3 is TGTGCCATCAGGGGCAACGGACAGAACACTGAAGCTTTCTTT. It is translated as CAIRGNGQNTEAFF.

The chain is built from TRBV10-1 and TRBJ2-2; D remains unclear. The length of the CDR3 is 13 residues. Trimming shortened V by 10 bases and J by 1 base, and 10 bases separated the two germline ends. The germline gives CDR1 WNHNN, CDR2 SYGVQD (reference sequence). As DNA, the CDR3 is TGCGCCATCCAGTCGGAGAACACCGGGGAGCTGTTTTTT. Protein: CAIQSENTGELFF.

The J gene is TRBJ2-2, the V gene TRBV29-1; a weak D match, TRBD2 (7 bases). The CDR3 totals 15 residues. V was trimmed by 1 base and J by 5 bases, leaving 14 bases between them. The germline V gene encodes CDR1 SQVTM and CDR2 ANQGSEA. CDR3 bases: TGCAGCGTTGAAGTGGGGGGGGCGCATACCGGGGAGCTGTTTTTT. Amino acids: CSVEVGGAHTGELFF.

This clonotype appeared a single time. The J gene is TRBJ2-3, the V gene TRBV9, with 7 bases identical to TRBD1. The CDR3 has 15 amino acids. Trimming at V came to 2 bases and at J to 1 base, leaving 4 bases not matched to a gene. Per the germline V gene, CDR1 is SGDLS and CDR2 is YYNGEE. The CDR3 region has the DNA TGTGCCAGCAGCGTTAACACAGGGGGCACAGATACGCAGTATTTT. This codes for CASSVNTGGTDTQYF.

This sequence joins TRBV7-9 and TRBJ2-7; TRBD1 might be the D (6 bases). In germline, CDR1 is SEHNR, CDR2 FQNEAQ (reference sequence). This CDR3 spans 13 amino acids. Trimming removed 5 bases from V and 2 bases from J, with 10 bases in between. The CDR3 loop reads CASSADRPYEQYF. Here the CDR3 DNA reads TGTGCCAGCAGCGCTGACAGGCCCTACGAGCAGTACTTC.

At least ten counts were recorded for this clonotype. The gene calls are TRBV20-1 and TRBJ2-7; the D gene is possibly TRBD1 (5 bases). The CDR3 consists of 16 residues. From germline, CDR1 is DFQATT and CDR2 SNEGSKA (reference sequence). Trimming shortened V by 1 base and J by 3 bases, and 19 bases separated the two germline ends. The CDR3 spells CSARGPTGTNLYEQYF. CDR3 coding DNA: TGCAGTGCTAGAGGTCCCACAGGCACGAACCTCTACGAGCAGTACTTC.

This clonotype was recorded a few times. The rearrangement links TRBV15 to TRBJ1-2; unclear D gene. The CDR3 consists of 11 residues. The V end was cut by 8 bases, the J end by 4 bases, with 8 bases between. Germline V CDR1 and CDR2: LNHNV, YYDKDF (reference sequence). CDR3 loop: CATWGGYGYTF. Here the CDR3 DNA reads TGTGCCACCTGGGGAGGCTATGGCTACACCTTC. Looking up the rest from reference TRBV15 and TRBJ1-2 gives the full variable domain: DAMVIQNPRYQVTQFGKPVTLSCSQTLNHNVMYWYQQKSSQAPKLLFHYYDKDFNNEADTPDNFQSRRPNTSFCFLDIRSPGLGDTAMYLCATWGGYGYTFGSGTRLTVV.